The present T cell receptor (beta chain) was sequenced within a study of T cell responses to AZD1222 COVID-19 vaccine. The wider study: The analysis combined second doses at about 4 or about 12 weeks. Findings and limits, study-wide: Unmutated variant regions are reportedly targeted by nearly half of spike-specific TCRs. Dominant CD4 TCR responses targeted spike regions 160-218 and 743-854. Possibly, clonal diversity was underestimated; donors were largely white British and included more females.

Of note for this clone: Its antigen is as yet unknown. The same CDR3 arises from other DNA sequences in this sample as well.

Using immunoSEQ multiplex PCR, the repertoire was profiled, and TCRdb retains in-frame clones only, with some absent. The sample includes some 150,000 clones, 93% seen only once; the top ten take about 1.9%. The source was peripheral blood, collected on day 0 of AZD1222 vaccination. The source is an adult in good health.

The CDR3: CASSRGNTEAFF. CDR3 bases: TGTGCCAGCAGTAGGGGGAACACTGAAGCTTTCTTT. The rearrangement joins TRBV6-5 to TRBJ1-1; tentative D call: TRBD1 (5 bases). The CDR3 has 12 residues. The V end was cut by 5 bases, the J end by 1 base, with 5 bases between. Germline values: CDR1 MNHEY, CDR2 SVGAGI.